Listed below are T cell receptor beta chains from one sample, sequenced in a study of blood T cell repertoires in COVID-19. Repertoires were generated with immunoSEQ multiplex PCR, while TCRdb's copy carries only in-frame clones and drops some. The table has about 310,000 clones, 90% seen once. Sequencing input: peripheral blood. These receptors originate from a middle-aged woman with COVID-19, enrolled during active disease. Each CDR3 is given with its conserved first and last residue. Fields, in order: J gene, clone size, V gene, D gene, CDR3 DNA, CDR3 protein. D genes are given only for firm matches. Clone size is stated in some rows and not others, as once, few, many or a class when expanded.

j_call: TRBJ1-2
clone_size: once
v_call: TRBV10-1
d_call: .
cdr3_nt: TGCGCCAGCCTACTGGGCGTAAGTCCCTATGGCTACACCTTC
cdr3_aa: CASLLGVSPYGYTF

j_call: TRBJ2-3
clone_size: once
v_call: TRBV12-3/TRBV12-4
d_call: .
cdr3_nt: TGTGCCAGCAGTGTAACTAGCACAGATACGCAGTATTTT
cdr3_aa: CASSVTSTDTQYF

j_call: TRBJ1-5
clone_size: .
v_call: TRBV28
d_call: .
cdr3_nt: TGTGCCAGCAGTTTCTCCTATAGCAATCAGCCCCAGCATTTT
cdr3_aa: CASSFSYSNQPQHF

j_call: TRBJ2-7
clone_size: .
v_call: TRBV19
d_call: TRBD1
cdr3_nt: TGTGCCAGTGCCCAACAGGGACAGGGGCTCTACGAGCAGTACTTC
cdr3_aa: CASAQQGQGLYEQYF

j_call: TRBJ2-1
clone_size: .
v_call: TRBV9
d_call: .
cdr3_nt: TGTGCCAGCAGCGTGGCAGGGGTCGATTACAATGAGCAGTTCTTC
cdr3_aa: CASSVAGVDYNEQFF

j_call: TRBJ2-7
clone_size: .
v_call: TRBV7-2
d_call: .
cdr3_nt: TGTGCCAGCAGCTCCCTCTTACTAGGAAGCTCCTACGAGCAGTACTTC
cdr3_aa: CASSSLLLGSSYEQYF

j_call: TRBJ2-1
clone_size: once
v_call: TRBV5-6
d_call: .
cdr3_nt: TGTGCCAGCAGCTTGGCCACAGGGAGGGGTGGGCAGTTCTTC
cdr3_aa: CASSLATGRGGQFF

j_call: TRBJ2-7
clone_size: .
v_call: TRBV28
d_call: TRBD2
cdr3_nt: TGTGCCAGCAGGAGAACCGGGACTAGCGGTCTGGAGCAGTACTTC
cdr3_aa: CASRRTGTSGLEQYF

j_call: TRBJ1-1
clone_size: .
v_call: TRBV25-1
d_call: .
cdr3_nt: TGTGCCAGCAGTGAATCCGGGGGGCCTGAAGCTTTCTTT
cdr3_aa: CASSESGGPEAFF

j_call: TRBJ1-1
clone_size: .
v_call: TRBV5-1
d_call: TRBD1
cdr3_nt: TGCGCCAGCAGCGTCAGGGGGAGTGTTGGTGAAGCTTTCTTT
cdr3_aa: CASSVRGSVGEAFF

j_call: TRBJ2-7
clone_size: .
v_call: TRBV6-2/TRBV6-3
d_call: .
cdr3_nt: TGTGCCAGCAGTTATCTCGACAGGTGGGGGTACTACGAGCAGTACTTC
cdr3_aa: CASSYLDRWGYYEQYF

j_call: TRBJ2-2
clone_size: .
v_call: TRBV6-2/TRBV6-3
d_call: TRBD1
cdr3_nt: TGTGCCAGCAGTAGGACAGGGCAGGCCGGGGAGCTGTTTTTT
cdr3_aa: CASSRTGQAGELFF

j_call: TRBJ2-1
clone_size: .
v_call: TRBV2
d_call: TRBD2
cdr3_nt: TGTGCCAGCCGCCTGAGCGGGAGCTCCTACAATGAGCAGTTCTTC
cdr3_aa: CASRLSGSSYNEQFF

j_call: TRBJ2-7
clone_size: .
v_call: TRBV6-2/TRBV6-3
d_call: TRBD2
cdr3_nt: TGTGCCAGCAGTTCACTAGCGGGGACCTCCTACGAGCAGTACTTC
cdr3_aa: CASSSLAGTSYEQYF

j_call: TRBJ2-1
clone_size: .
v_call: TRBV13
d_call: TRBD2
cdr3_nt: TGTGCCAGCAGGTCCAGCGGGAATGGGTACAATGAGCAGTTCTTC
cdr3_aa: CASRSSGNGYNEQFF

j_call: TRBJ2-7
clone_size: .
v_call: TRBV5-4
d_call: .
cdr3_nt: TGTGCCAGCAGCTTGGCCGGCAGACACTACGAGCAGTACTTC
cdr3_aa: CASSLAGRHYEQYF

j_call: TRBJ1-2
clone_size: once
v_call: TRBV28
d_call: .
cdr3_nt: TGTGCCAGCAGTCCCCTAGTGCGGGTGGGTGGCTACACCTTC
cdr3_aa: CASSPLVRVGGYTF

j_call: TRBJ2-3
clone_size: .
v_call: TRBV19
d_call: .
cdr3_nt: TGTGCCAGTGCGAAACTAGGAAGATTACAAAATACGCAGTATTTT
cdr3_aa: CASAKLGRLQNTQYF

j_call: TRBJ2-2
clone_size: once
v_call: TRBV18
d_call: .
cdr3_nt: TGTGCCAGCTCACCACCGCACAGTGGTGACACCGGGGAGCTGTTTTTT
cdr3_aa: CASSPPHSGDTGELFF

j_call: TRBJ2-3
clone_size: once
v_call: TRBV7-2
d_call: TRBD2
cdr3_nt: TGTGCCAGCAGCTTATTGGCGGGAGGGGGCACAGATACGCAGTATTTT
cdr3_aa: CASSLLAGGGTDTQYF

j_call: TRBJ1-1
clone_size: .
v_call: TRBV2
d_call: .
cdr3_nt: TGTGCCAGCATGGTACAGCCGAACACTGAAGCTTTCTTT
cdr3_aa: CASMVQPNTEAFF

j_call: TRBJ2-5
clone_size: .
v_call: TRBV3-1/TRBV3-2
d_call: .
cdr3_nt: TGTGCCAGCAGCCAACAGGGGAGCGAGACCCAGTACTTC
cdr3_aa: CASSQQGSETQYF

j_call: TRBJ1-5
clone_size: .
v_call: TRBV19
d_call: .
cdr3_nt: TGTGCCAGTAGTATGGGGCAGACTAGCAATCAGCCCCAGCATTTT
cdr3_aa: CASSMGQTSNQPQHF

j_call: TRBJ1-5
clone_size: .
v_call: TRBV27
d_call: .
cdr3_nt: TGTGCCAGCAGCGCGGAGGGGTGGGATAGCAATCAGCCCCAGCATTTT
cdr3_aa: CASSAEGWDSNQPQHF

j_call: TRBJ2-1
clone_size: .
v_call: TRBV19
d_call: .
cdr3_nt: TGTGCCAGTAGTATAGCCACTGGAGGGTGGTACAATGAGCAGTTCTTC
cdr3_aa: CASSIATGGWYNEQFF

j_call: TRBJ2-7
clone_size: once
v_call: TRBV2
d_call: TRBD1
cdr3_nt: TGTGCCAGCAGTGAAGGGCTCGGAGGACAGGGGGCCTACGAGCAGTACTTC
cdr3_aa: CASSEGLGGQGAYEQYF

j_call: TRBJ1-2
clone_size: .
v_call: TRBV18
d_call: .
cdr3_nt: TGTGCCAGCTCAGGGCGGCGGGGGAAGGACTACACCTTC
cdr3_aa: CASSGRRGKDYTF

j_call: TRBJ2-2
clone_size: .
v_call: TRBV5-1
d_call: TRBD1
cdr3_nt: TGCGCCAGCAGCTTGGGACAGGGGGCGTCCACCGGGGAGCTGTTTTTT
cdr3_aa: CASSLGQGASTGELFF

j_call: TRBJ2-1
clone_size: .
v_call: TRBV7-2
d_call: .
cdr3_nt: TGTGCCAGCAGCTTAGCCACCGGGACAGCGACTAGCGCGACCTACAATGAGCAGTTCTTC
cdr3_aa: CASSLATGTATSATYNEQFF